The 4 T cell receptor beta chains below come from one sample, sequenced in a study of OX40 agonist ivuxolimab in advanced cancers. The method was immunoSEQ multiplex PCR; TCRdb's version includes in-frame clones alone and lacks a portion of them. The table has just over 60,000 clones, 85% to 95% seen once; the top ten hold roughly 12%. The specimen comprised CD4+ or CD8+ T cells sorted from blood, sampled in a trial of the OX40 agonist ivuxolimab. The receptors were gathered from an adult with an advanced solid tumor such as melanoma, head and neck, liver or kidney cancer.

In its sample, this clone was seen once. J is TRBJ2-7 and V is TRBV6-5, with D possibly being TRBD2 (5 bases). Trimming shortened V by 6 bases and J by 3 bases, and 15 bases separated the two germline ends. Germline V gene data show CDR1 as MNHEY and CDR2 as SVGAGI. CDR3 length: 14 amino acids. For the CDR3, the DNA is TGTGCCAGCAGAAACCTCCGTGAGGGCTACGAGCAGTACTTC. Amino acids: CASRNLREGYEQYF.

The rearrangement uses TRBV4-3 and TRBJ2-7; D remains unclear. CDR1 is LGHNA and CDR2 is YSLEER in the germline V gene. V was trimmed by 0 bases and J by 6 bases, leaving 9 bases between them. The CDR3 runs to 13 residues. The CDR3 protein is CASSQEWGGEQYF. DNA of the CDR3: TGCGCCAGCAGCCAAGAGTGGGGTGGCGAGCAGTACTTC.

This clone has only one observation. The chain carries TRBV11-3 and TRBJ2-5; 9 nucleotides match TRBD2. CDR1 and CDR2 (germline): SGHNT, YENEEA. CDR3 length: 17 residues. The trim removed 0 bases at V and 2 bases at J, leaving 7 bases unmatched. CDR3 nucleotides: TGTGCCAGCAGCTTAGATCATGAGCGGGAGGCACAAGAGACCCAGTACTTC. This gives the protein CASSLDHEREAQETQYF.

The gene calls are TRBV4-1 and TRBJ2-1, with D possibly matching TRBD2 (5 bases). Trimming shortened V by 0 bases and J by 6 bases, and 9 bases separated the two germline ends. The CDR3 is made up of 14 amino acids. Germline V gene lookup returns CDR1 MGHRA and CDR2 YSYEKL. The CDR3 loop reads CASSQDRDLNEQFF. CDR3 DNA sequence: TGCGCCAGCAGCCAAGATCGGGATCTCAATGAGCAGTTCTTC.